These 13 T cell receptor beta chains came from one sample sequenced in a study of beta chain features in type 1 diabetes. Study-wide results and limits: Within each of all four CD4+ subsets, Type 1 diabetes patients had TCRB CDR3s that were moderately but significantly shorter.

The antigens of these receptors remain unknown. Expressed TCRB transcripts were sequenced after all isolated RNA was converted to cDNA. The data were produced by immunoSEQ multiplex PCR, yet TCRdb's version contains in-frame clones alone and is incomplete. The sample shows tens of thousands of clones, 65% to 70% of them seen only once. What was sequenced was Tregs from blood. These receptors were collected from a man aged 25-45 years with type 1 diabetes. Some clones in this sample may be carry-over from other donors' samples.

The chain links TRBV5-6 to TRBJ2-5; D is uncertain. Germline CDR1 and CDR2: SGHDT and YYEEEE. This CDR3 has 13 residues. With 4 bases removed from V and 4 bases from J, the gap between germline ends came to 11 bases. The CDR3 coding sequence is TGTGCCAGCAGCCCCGGGTACCCAGAGACCCAGTACTTC. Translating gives CASSPGYPETQYF.

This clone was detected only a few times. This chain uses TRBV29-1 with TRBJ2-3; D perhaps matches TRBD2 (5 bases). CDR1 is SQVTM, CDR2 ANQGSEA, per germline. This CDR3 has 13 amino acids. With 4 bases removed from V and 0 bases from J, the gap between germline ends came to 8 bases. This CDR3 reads CSVGRTSTDTQYF. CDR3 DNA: TGCAGCGTTGGGAGGACTAGCACAGATACGCAGTATTTT.

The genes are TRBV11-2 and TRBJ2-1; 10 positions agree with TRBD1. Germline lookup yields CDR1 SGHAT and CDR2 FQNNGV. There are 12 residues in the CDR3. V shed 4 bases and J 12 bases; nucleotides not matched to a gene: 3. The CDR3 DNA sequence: TGTGCCAGCAGCTCCGGACAGGGGGGGCAGTTCTTC. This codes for CASSSGQGGQFF.

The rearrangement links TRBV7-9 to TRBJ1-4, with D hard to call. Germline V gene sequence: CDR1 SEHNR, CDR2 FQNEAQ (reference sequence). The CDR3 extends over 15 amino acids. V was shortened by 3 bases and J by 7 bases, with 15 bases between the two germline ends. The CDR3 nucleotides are TGTGCCAGCAGCTTGGGGAAGACCCGGGGTGAAAAACTGTTTTTT. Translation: CASSLGKTRGEKLFF.

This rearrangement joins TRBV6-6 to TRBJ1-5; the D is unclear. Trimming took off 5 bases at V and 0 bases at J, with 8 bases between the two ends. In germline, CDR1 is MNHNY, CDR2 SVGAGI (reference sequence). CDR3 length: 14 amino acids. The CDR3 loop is CASSAGLSNQPQHF. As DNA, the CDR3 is TGTGCCAGCAGTGCTGGCCTTAGCAATCAGCCCCAGCATTTT.

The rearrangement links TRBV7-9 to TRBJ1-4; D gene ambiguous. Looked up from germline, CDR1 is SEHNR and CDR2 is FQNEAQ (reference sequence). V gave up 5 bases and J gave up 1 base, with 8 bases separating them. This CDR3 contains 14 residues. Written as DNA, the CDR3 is TGTGCCAGCAGCCCGGGTGGAACTAATGAAAAACTGTTTTTT. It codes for CASSPGGTNEKLFF.

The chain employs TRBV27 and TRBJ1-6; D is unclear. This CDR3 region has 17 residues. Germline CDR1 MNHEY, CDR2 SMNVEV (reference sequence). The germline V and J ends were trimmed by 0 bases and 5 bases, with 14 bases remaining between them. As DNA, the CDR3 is TGTGCCAGCAGTTTATCTTCAGGTCGGGGTGATAATTCACCCCTCCACTTT. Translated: CASSLSSGRGDNSPLHF.

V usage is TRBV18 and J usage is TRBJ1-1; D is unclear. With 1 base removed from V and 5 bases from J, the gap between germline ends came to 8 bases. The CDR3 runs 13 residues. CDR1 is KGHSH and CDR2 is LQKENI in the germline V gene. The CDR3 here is CASSPLSETEAFF. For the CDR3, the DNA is TGTGCCAGCTCACCACTGTCGGAGACTGAAGCTTTCTTT.

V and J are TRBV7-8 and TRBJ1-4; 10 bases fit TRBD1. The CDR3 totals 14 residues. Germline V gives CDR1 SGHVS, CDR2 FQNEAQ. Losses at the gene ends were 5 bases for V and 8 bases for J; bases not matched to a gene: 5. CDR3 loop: CASSRTGGLEKLFF. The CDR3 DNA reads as TGTGCCAGCAGCAGGACAGGGGGTTTGGAAAAACTGTTTTTT.

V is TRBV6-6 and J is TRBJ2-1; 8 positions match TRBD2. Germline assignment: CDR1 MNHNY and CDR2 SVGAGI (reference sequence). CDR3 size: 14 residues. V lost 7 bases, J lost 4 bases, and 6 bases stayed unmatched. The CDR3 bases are TGTGCCAGCAAAACCGGGACTAGGTACAATGAGCAGTTCTTC. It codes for CASKTGTRYNEQFF.

DNA for the CDR3: TGTGCCAGCAGTTACGGGGCAAGGATGAACACTGAAGCTTTCTTT. It specifies CASSYGARMNTEAFF. V usage is TRBV6-6 and J usage is TRBJ1-1; D possibly corresponds to TRBD1 (5 bases). Trimming cost V 2 bases and J 0 bases, with 10 bases left between them. This CDR3 has 15 amino acids. Germline values: CDR1 MNHNY, CDR2 SVGAGI (reference sequence).

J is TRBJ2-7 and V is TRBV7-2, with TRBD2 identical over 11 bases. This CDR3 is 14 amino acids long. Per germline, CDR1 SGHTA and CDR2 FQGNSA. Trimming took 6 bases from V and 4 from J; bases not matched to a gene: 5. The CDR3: CASSFTSGGYEQYF. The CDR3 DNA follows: TGTGCCAGCAGTTTCACTAGCGGGGGATACGAGCAGTACTTC.

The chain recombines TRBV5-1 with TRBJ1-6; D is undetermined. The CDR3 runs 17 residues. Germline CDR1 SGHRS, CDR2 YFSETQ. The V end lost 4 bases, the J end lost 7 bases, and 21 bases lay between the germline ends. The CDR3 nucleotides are TGCGCCAGCAGCCCTGGAGTCGGGTTGCACGAGAATTCACCCCTCCACTTT. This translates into CASSPGVGLHENSPLHF.